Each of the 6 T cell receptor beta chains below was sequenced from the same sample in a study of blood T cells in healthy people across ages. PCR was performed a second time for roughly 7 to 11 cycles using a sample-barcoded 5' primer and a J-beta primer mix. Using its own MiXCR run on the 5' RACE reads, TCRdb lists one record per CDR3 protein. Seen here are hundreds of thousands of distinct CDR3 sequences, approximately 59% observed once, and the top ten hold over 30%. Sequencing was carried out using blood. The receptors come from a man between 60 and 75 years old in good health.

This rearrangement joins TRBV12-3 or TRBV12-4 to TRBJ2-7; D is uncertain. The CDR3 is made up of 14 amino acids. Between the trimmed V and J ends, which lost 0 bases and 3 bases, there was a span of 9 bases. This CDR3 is CASSLARPSYEQYF. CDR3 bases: TGTGCCAGCAGTTTAGCGCGTCCGAGCTACGAGCAGTACTTC.

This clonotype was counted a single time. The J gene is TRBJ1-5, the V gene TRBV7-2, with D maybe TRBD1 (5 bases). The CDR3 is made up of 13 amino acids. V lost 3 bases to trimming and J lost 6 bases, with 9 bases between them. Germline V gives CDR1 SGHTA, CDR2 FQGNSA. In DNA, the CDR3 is TGTGCCAGCAGCTTGGAGGGGCTTCAGCCCCAGCATTTT. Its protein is CASSLEGLQPQHF. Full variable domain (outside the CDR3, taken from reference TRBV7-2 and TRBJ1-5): GAGVSQSPSNKVTEKGKDVELRCDPISGHTALYWYRQSLGQGLEFLIYFQGNSAPDKSGLPSDRFSAERTGGSVSTLTIQRTQQEDSAVYLCASSLEGLQPQHFGDGTRLSIL.

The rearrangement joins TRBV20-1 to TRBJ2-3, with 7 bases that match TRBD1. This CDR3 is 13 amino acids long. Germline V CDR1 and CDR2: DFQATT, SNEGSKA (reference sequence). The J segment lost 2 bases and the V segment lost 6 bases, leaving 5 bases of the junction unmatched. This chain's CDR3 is CSATDRNTDTQYF. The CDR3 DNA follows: TGCAGTGCCACGGACAGGAACACAGATACGCAGTATTTT.

The CDR3 loop reads CASSLAYTGEVDGYTF. The CDR3 bases are TGTGCCAGCAGTTTAGCTTATACAGGGGAGGTGGATGGCTACACCTTC. V gene TRBV27 combines with J gene TRBJ1-2, with TRBD1 identical over 7 bases. CDR3 length: 16 amino acids. Germline loops: CDR1 MNHEY, CDR2 SMNVEV (reference sequence). V shed 2 bases and J 6 bases; nucleotides not matched to a gene: 12.

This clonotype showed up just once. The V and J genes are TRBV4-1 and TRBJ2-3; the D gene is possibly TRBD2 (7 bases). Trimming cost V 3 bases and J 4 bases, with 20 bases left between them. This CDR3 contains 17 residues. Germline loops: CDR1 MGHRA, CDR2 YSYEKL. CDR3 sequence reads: CASSHPGGGGRADTQYF. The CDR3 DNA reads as TGCGCCAGCAGCCACCCTGGTGGGGGGGGCCGCGCAGATACGCAGTATTTT.

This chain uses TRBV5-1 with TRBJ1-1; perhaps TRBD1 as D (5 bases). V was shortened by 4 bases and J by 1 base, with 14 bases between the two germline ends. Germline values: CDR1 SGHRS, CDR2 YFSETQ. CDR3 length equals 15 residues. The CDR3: CASSQPGERNTEAFF. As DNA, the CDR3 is TGCGCCAGCAGCCAGCCGGGGGAGCGGAACACTGAAGCTTTCTTT.